Sequencing of this T cell receptor beta chain was carried out in a study of CD8 T cells in ankylosing spondylitis. Study results and caveats: Eight highly homologous variants formed a TCR beta motif that appeared characteristic of ankylosing spondylitis blood. Earlier studies detected some motif variants in reactive arthritis synovial fluid and blood.

Germline CDR1 SGHVS, CDR2 FQNEAQ. V lost 5 bases and J lost 0, with 9 bases in between. This CDR3 contains 14 residues. This clonotype was counted at least ten times. Its antigen is still unknown. As the method for making TCR beta libraries, quantitative 5'-RACE with molecular barcodes was used. MiXCR, applied by TCRdb to the 5' RACE reads, yields one record per CDR3 protein. The repertoire holds about 230,000 distinct CDR3 sequences, approximately 8% seen once, with approximately 4.8% in the top ten. The chain recombines TRBV7-8 with TRBJ2-3, with D possibly called TRBD1 or TRBD2 (5 bases each). The receptor comes from a female donor with ankylosing spondylitis or in good health (not recorded which). The material sequenced was blood, either unsorted or a sorted T cell fraction (not recorded which). The CDR3 nucleotides are TGTGCCAGCAGCGGGACCTCTAGCACAGATACGCAGTATTTT. Encoded protein: CASSGTSSTDTQYF. The full variable domain, rest sourced from reference TRBV7-8 and TRBJ2-3, is GAGVSQSPRYKVAKRGQDVALRCDPISGHVSLFWYQQALGQGPEFLTYFQNEAQLDKSGLPSDRFFAERPEGSVSTLKIQRTQQEDSAVYLCASSGTSSTDTQYFGPGTRLTVL.